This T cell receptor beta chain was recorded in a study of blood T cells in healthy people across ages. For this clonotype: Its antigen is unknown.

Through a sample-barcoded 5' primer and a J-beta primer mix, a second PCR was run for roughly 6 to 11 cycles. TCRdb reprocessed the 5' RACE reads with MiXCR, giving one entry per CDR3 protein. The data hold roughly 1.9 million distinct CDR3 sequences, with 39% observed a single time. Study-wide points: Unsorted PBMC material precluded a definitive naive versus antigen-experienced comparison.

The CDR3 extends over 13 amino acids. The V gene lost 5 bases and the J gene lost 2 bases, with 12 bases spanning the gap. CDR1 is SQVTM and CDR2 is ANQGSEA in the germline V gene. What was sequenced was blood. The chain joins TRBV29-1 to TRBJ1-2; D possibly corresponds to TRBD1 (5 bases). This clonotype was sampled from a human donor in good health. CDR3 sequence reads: CSVSSGQNYGYTF. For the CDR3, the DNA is TGCAGCGTTTCGTCGGGGCAGAACTATGGCTACACCTTC.